One T cell receptor beta chain is described in this entry. Cohort allocation depended upon clinical history that participants reported. Participants in the exposed group had met a COVID-19 case in the 2 weeks before joining the study. The protocol was immunoSEQ multiplex PCR, while the TCRdb copy is restricted to in-frame clones and leaves out a portion. This sample yields under 300,000 clones, of which over 75% are seen a single time; about 3.1% belongs to the top ten. This sample was taken from a study of blood T cell repertoires in COVID-19. Study-level information: The cDNA or gDNA used as material had been derived from T cells, B-cell-depleted T cells, or PBMCs.

Germline CDR1 is SGHNT and CDR2 is YENEEA. The ends lost 4 bases at V and 5 bases at J; junction bases unmatched: 4. This CDR3 is built from 14 residues. The chain employs TRBV11-3 and TRBJ2-2; TRBD2 matches 7 bases. The TCR sequence derives from a woman aged 35 to 49 who had been exposed to COVID-19. The sample taken for sequencing was PBMCs or T cells enriched from blood (not recorded which). CDR3 residues: CASSSPGGTGELFF. The CDR3 DNA sequence: TGTGCCAGCAGCTCCCCGGGGGGAACCGGGGAGCTGTTTTTT.